The rows below give T cell receptor beta chains drawn from one sample of a study of blood T cell repertoires in COVID-19. Clones were read by immunoSEQ multiplex PCR, and TCRdb kept only the in-frame ones, dropping some. The table records about 300,000 clones, roughly 85% of them present only once. The sequenced sample consisted of PBMCs or T cells enriched from blood (not recorded which). All receptors derive from a woman aged 45-65 years who had recovered from COVID-19. Each CDR3 is given with its conserved first and last residue. Fields, in order: V gene, J gene, CDR3 protein.

V gene: TRBV9
J gene: TRBJ2-1
CDR3 protein: CASSVAPGGEQFF

V gene: TRBV30
J gene: TRBJ2-5
CDR3 protein: CAWSVKGPETQYF

V gene: TRBV19
J gene: TRBJ1-5
CDR3 protein: CASSRRGGYQPQHF

V gene: TRBV11-2
J gene: TRBJ1-1
CDR3 protein: CASSRQTGVGTEAFF

V gene: TRBV7-9
J gene: TRBJ2-1
CDR3 protein: CASSPRTRVDNEQFF

V gene: TRBV28
J gene: TRBJ2-7
CDR3 protein: CASSLARVYEQYF

V gene: TRBV5-4
J gene: TRBJ2-1
CDR3 protein: CASSLAHYNEQFF

V gene: TRBV3-1/TRBV3-2
J gene: TRBJ1-1
CDR3 protein: CASSQRAGGNTEAFF

V gene: TRBV18
J gene: TRBJ1-1
CDR3 protein: CASSPGHLNTEAFF

V gene: TRBV29-1
J gene: TRBJ2-1
CDR3 protein: CSVEVASGGRGDEQFF

V gene: TRBV7-3
J gene: TRBJ2-1
CDR3 protein: CASSPDGSGGYNEQFF

V gene: TRBV5-1
J gene: TRBJ2-2
CDR3 protein: CASSLEPGAGELFF

V gene: TRBV21-1
J gene: TRBJ2-7
CDR3 protein: CASSKPRGLDDEQYF

V gene: TRBV12-3/TRBV12-4
J gene: TRBJ2-3
CDR3 protein: CASSSGDTQYF

V gene: TRBV9
J gene: TRBJ1-5
CDR3 protein: CASSVATGQPQHF

V gene: TRBV2
J gene: TRBJ1-5
CDR3 protein: CASRGTGMNQPQHF

V gene: TRBV7-9
J gene: TRBJ1-1
CDR3 protein: CASSSPDRGNTEAFF

V gene: TRBV18
J gene: TRBJ2-1
CDR3 protein: CASSRANDEQFF

V gene: TRBV6-6
J gene: TRBJ1-6
CDR3 protein: CASSYSGQGASPLHF

V gene: TRBV27
J gene: TRBJ1-2
CDR3 protein: CASSFVGQGVYGYTF

V gene: TRBV28
J gene: TRBJ1-3
CDR3 protein: CASSPGTGFGNTIYF

V gene: TRBV6-5
J gene: TRBJ1-5
CDR3 protein: CASSYSRGNQPQHF

V gene: TRBV5-6
J gene: TRBJ1-4
CDR3 protein: CASSRERNEKLFF

V gene: TRBV7-9
J gene: TRBJ1-2
CDR3 protein: CASSPGQRGYTF

V gene: TRBV18
J gene: TRBJ1-3
CDR3 protein: CASSPPTGAGNTIYF

V gene: TRBV5-6
J gene: TRBJ1-6
CDR3 protein: CASSTGTRGSPLHF

V gene: TRBV28
J gene: TRBJ1-3
CDR3 protein: CASNLQQGPPGNTIYF

V gene: TRBV7-9
J gene: TRBJ2-5
CDR3 protein: CATNLGGGGQETQYF

V gene: TRBV10-2
J gene: TRBJ2-1
CDR3 protein: CASPRIGGPRYNEQFF

V gene: TRBV4-1
J gene: TRBJ2-7
CDR3 protein: CASRTSGSDEQYF

V gene: TRBV14
J gene: TRBJ2-2
CDR3 protein: CASSRRQGYTGELFF

V gene: TRBV5-4
J gene: TRBJ2-3
CDR3 protein: CATQGDDGPDTQYF

V gene: TRBV3-1/TRBV3-2
J gene: TRBJ1-1
CDR3 protein: CASSQWSDSSYEAFF

V gene: TRBV19
J gene: TRBJ1-5
CDR3 protein: CASSIGFSNQPQHF

V gene: TRBV27
J gene: TRBJ1-2
CDR3 protein: CASSLGGSGSLLGYTF

V gene: TRBV6-5
J gene: TRBJ1-5
CDR3 protein: CASSPEGQGASQHF

V gene: TRBV19
J gene: TRBJ2-3
CDR3 protein: CASSPPSGNTDTQYF

V gene: TRBV29-1
J gene: TRBJ1-1
CDR3 protein: CSVKVMNTEAFF

V gene: TRBV3-1/TRBV3-2
J gene: TRBJ2-3
CDR3 protein: CASSQGQGSPDTQYF

V gene: TRBV25-1
J gene: TRBJ2-1
CDR3 protein: CASSAPGLLYNEQFF

V gene: TRBV3-1/TRBV3-2
J gene: TRBJ2-1
CDR3 protein: CASSQDGAEMDEQFF

V gene: TRBV30
J gene: TRBJ1-2
CDR3 protein: CAWSVGDTYGYTF

V gene: TRBV6-5
J gene: TRBJ1-5
CDR3 protein: CASVGQGVQPQHF

V gene: TRBV5-1
J gene: TRBJ2-5
CDR3 protein: CASSPGTRQETQYF

V gene: TRBV7-9
J gene: TRBJ1-6
CDR3 protein: CASSSLGGGNSPLHF

V gene: TRBV7-3
J gene: TRBJ2-4
CDR3 protein: CASSFGRGSYIQYF

V gene: TRBV29-1
J gene: TRBJ1-4
CDR3 protein: CSVARDRNEKLFF

V gene: TRBV19
J gene: TRBJ1-2
CDR3 protein: CASSGEIGDNQANYGYTF

V gene: TRBV5-8
J gene: TRBJ1-1
CDR3 protein: CASSLGTGFEAFF

V gene: TRBV29-1
J gene: TRBJ2-3
CDR3 protein: CSVTPGGVGTDTQYF

V gene: TRBV6-5
J gene: TRBJ2-5
CDR3 protein: CASSQSLAGIKTQYF

V gene: TRBV7-2
J gene: TRBJ2-3
CDR3 protein: CASSLASSGGTADTQYF